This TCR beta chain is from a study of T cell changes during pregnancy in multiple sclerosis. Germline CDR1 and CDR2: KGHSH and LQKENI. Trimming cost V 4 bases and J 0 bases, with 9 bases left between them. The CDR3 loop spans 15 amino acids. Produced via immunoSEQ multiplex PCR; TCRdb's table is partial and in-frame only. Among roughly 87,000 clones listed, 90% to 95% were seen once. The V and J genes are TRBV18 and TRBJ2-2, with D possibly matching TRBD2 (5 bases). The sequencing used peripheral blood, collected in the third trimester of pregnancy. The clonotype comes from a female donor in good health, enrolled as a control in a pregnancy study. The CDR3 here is CASSQRESNTGELFF. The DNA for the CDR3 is TGTGCCAGCTCACAGAGGGAGTCGAACACCGGGGAGCTGTTTTTT.